This section outlines one T cell receptor (beta chain) sequence together with its context. The data derive from a study of patients and donors after allogeneic stem cell transplantation. Germline CDR1 and CDR2: DFQATT and SNEGSKA (reference sequence). The CDR3 has 13 residues. V lost 0 bases and J lost 5, with 8 bases in between. Each CDR3 protein is one row after TCRdb ran MiXCR on the RT-PCR reads. Seen here are about 960,000 distinct CDR3 sequences, roughly 17% observed once, and the top ten hold under 6.5%. The TCR was taken from a human donor who was either an allogeneic HSCT recipient or a stem cell or donor lymphocyte infusion donor (not recorded which). It is not recorded whose cells these are; they may come from a transplant donor. This rearrangement joins TRBV20-1 to TRBJ2-4; no definite D call. The sequenced sample was blood, either unsorted or a sorted T cell fraction (not recorded which). The CDR3 sequence is CSARDGLQNIQYF. The CDR3 DNA reads as TGCAGTGCTAGAGATGGGCTTCAAAACATTCAGTACTTC.